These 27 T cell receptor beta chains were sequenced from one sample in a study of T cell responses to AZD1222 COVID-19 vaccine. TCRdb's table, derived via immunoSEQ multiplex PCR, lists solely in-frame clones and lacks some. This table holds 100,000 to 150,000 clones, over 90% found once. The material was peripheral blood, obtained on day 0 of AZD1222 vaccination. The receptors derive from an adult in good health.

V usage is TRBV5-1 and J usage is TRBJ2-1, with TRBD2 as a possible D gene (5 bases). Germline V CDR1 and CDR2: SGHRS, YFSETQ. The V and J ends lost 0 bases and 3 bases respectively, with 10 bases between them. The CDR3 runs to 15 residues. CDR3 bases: TGCGCCAGCAGCTTGGTTCCAGCGGTCTACAATGAGCAGTTCTTC. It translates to CASSLVPAVYNEQFF.

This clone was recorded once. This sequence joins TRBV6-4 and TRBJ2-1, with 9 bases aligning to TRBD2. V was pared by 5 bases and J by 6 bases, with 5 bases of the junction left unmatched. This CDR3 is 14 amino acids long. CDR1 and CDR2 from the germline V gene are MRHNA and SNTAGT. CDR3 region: CASSYSGGTNEQFF. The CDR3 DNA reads TGTGCCAGCAGTTATAGCGGGGGCACCAATGAGCAGTTCTTC.

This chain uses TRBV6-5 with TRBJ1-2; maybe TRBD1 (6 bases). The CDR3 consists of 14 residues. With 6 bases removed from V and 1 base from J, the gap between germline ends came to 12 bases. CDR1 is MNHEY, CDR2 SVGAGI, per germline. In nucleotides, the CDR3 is TGTGCCAGCAGATCACGAGGGGGTAACTATGGCTACACCTTC. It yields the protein CASRSRGGNYGYTF.

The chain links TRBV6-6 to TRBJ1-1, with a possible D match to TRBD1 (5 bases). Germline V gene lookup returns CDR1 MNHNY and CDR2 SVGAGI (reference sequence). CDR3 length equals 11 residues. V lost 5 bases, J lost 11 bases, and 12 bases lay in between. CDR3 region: CASSPRAGAFF. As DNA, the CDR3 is TGTGCCAGCAGTCCCAGGGCTGGGGCTTTCTTT.

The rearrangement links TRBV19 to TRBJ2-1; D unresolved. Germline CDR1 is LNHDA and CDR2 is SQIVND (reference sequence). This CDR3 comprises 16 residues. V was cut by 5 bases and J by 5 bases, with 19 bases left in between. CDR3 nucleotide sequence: TGTGCCAGTAGTTCCCGCGTAGGCAGAAACAACAATGAGCAGTTCTTC. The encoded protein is CASSSRVGRNNNEQFF.

The DNA for the CDR3 is TGTGCCAGCAGCTCTTTGCCGGGGGGGAACACTGAAGCTTTCTTT. It translates to CASSSLPGGNTEAFF. The rearrangement joins TRBV28 to TRBJ1-1; possible D gene TRBD1, 5 bases. V gave up 6 bases and J gave up 1 base, with 15 bases separating them. Germline CDR1 and CDR2: MDHEN and SYDVKM. The CDR3 is 15 residues long.

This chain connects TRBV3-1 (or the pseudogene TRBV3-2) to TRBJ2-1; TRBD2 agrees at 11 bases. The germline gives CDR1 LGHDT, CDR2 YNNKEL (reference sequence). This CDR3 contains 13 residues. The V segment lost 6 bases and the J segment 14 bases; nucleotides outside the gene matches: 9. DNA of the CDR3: TGTGCCAGCAGGCTGGGGGCTAGCGGGGGGAAGTTCTTC. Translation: CASRLGASGGKFF.

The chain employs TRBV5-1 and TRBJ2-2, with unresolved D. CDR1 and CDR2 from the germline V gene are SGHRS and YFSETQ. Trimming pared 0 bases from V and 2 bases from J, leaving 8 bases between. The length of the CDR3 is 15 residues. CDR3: CASSLAGPNTGELFF. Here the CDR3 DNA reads TGCGCCAGCAGCTTGGCCGGACCAAACACCGGGGAGCTGTTTTTT. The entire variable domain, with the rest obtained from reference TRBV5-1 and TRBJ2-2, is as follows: KAGVTQTPRYLIKTRGQQVTLSCSPISGHRSVSWYQQTPGQGLQFLFEYFSETQRNKGNFPGRFSGRQFSNSRSEMNVSTLELGDSALYLCASSLAGPNTGELFFGEGSRLTVL.

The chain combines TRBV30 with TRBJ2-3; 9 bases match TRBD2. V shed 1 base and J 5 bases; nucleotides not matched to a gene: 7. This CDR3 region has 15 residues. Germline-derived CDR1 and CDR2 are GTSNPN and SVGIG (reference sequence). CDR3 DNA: TGTGCCTGGAGTGGACTAGCGGTCCGAGGAGATACGCAGTATTTT. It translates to CAWSGLAVRGDTQYF.

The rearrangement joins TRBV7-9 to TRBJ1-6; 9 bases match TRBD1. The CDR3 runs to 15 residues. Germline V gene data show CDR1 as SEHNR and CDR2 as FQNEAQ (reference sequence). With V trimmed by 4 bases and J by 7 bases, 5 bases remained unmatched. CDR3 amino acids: CASSSGTGRNSPLHF. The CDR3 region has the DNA TGTGCCAGCAGCTCCGGGACAGGGAGAAATTCACCCCTCCACTTT.

CDR3 DNA sequence: TGTGCCAGCAGCCTGAACAGGGGTACTCAGCCCCAGCATTTT. Translation: CASSLNRGTQPQHF. This chain joins TRBV6-5 and TRBJ1-5; 7 bases align to TRBD1. Germline loops: CDR1 MNHEY, CDR2 SVGAGI. The CDR3 spans 14 residues. The trim removed 6 bases at V and 6 bases at J, leaving 8 bases unmatched.

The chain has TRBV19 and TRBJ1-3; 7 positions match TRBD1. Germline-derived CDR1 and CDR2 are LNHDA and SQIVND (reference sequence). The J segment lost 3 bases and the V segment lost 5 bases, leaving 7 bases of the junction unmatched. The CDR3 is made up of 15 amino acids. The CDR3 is CASSRPGGVGNTIYF. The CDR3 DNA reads TGTGCCAGTAGTCGCCCAGGGGGAGTTGGAAACACCATATATTTT.

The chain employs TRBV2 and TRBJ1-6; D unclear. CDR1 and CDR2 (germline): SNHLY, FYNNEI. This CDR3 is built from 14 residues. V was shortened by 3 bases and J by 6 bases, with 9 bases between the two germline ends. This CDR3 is CASSESTRNSPLHF. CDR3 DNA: TGTGCCAGCAGTGAGAGTACCCGTAATTCACCCCTCCACTTT. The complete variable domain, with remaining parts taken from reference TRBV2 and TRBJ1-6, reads EPEVTQTPSHQVTQMGQEVILRCVPISNHLYFYWYRQILGQKVEFLVSFYNNEISEKSEIFDDQFSVERPDGSNFTLKIRSTKLEDSAMYFCASSESTRNSPLHFGNGTRLTVT.

CDR3 in amino acids: CAVGTGTYSPLHF. CDR3 coding DNA: TGTGCCGTCGGGACAGGGACATATTCACCCCTCCACTTT. The chain joins TRBV5-4 to TRBJ1-6; 9 nucleotides align to TRBD1. V lost 10 bases and J lost 8; bases outside the gene matches: 7. The CDR3 spans 13 residues. Germline CDR1 is SGHNT and CDR2 is YYREEE (reference sequence).

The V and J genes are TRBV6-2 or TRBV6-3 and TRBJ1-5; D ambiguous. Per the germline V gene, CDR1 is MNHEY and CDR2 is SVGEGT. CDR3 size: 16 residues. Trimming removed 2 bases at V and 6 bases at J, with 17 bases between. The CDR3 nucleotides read TGTGCCAGCAGTTACCCCCGGGCTCCGGGAGGTCAGCCCCAGCATTTT. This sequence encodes CASSYPRAPGGQPQHF.

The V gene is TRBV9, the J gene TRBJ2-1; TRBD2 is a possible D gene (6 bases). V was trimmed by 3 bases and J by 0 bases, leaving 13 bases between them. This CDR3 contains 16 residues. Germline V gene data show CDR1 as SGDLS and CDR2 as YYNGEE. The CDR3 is CASSEGLLSSYNEQFF. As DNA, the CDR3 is TGTGCCAGCAGCGAGGGACTCCTGAGCTCCTACAATGAGCAGTTCTTC.

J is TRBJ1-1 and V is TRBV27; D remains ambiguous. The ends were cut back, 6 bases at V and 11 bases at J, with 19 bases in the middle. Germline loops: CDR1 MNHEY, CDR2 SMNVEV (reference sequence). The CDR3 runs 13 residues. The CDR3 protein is CASSRAMGRAAFF. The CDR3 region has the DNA TGTGCCAGCAGCCGTGCGATGGGTCGGGCGGCTTTCTTT.

The CDR3: CASSPSITGDSYGYTF. CDR3 sequence (DNA): TGCGCCAGCAGCCCTTCAATAACCGGGGACAGCTATGGCTACACCTTC. The gene calls are TRBV4-3 and TRBJ1-2; the match to TRBD1 covers 7 bases. This CDR3 comprises 16 residues. The trim removed 4 bases at V and 4 bases at J, leaving 12 bases unmatched. Per the germline V gene, CDR1 is LGHNA and CDR2 is YSLEER.

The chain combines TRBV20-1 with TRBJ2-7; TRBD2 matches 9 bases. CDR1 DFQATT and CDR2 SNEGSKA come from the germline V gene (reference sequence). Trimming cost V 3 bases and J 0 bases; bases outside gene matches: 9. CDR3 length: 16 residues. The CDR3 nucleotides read TGCAGTGCTAGTTTTAGCGGGGGACTCAGCTCCTACGAGCAGTACTTC. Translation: CSASFSGGLSSYEQYF.

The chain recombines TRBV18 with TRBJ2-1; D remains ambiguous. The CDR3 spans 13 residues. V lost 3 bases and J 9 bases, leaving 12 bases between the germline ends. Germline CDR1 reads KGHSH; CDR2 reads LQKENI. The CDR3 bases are TGTGCCAGCTCACCGTCCCAACCTACTGAGCAGTTCTTC. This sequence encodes CASSPSQPTEQFF. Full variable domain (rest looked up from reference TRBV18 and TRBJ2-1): NAGVMQNPRHLVRRRGQEARLRCSPMKGHSHVYWYRQLPEEGLKFMVYLQKENIIDESGMPKERFSAEFPKEGPSILRIQQVVRGDSAAYFCASSPSQPTEQFFGPGTRLTVL.

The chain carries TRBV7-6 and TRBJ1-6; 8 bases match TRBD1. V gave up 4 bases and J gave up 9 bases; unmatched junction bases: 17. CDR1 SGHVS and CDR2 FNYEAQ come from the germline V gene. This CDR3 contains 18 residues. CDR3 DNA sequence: TGTGCCAGCAGCTCAGAGTGGACAGGGAGGTTCGTTGGTTCACCCCTCCACTTT. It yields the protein CASSSEWTGRFVGSPLHF. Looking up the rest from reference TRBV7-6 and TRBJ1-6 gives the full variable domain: GAGVSQSPRYKVTKRGQDVALRCDPISGHVSLYWYRQALGQGPEFLTYFNYEAQQDKSGLPNDRFSAERPEGSISTLTIQRTEQRDSAMYRCASSSEWTGRFVGSPLHFGNGTRLTVT.

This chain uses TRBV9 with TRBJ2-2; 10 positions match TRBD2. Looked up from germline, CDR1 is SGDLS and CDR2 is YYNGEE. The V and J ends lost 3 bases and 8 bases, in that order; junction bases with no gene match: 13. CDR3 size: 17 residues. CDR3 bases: TGTGCCAGCAGCGCTCGGGACCTAGCGGGAGTCAGTGGGGAGCTGTTTTTT. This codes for CASSARDLAGVSGELFF.

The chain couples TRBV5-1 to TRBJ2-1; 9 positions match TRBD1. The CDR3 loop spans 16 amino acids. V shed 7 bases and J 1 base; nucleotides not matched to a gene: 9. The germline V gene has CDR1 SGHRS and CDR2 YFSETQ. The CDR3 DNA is TGCGCCAGCCGGACAGGGGTTGGAGAATCCTACAATGAGCAGTTCTTC. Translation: CASRTGVGESYNEQFF.

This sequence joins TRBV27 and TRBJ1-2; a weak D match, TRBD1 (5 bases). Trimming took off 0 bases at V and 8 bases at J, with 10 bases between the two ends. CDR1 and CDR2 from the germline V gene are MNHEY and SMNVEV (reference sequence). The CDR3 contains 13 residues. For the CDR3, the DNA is TGTGCCAGCAGTTTATCAGGGACCTTAGGCTACACCTTC. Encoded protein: CASSLSGTLGYTF.

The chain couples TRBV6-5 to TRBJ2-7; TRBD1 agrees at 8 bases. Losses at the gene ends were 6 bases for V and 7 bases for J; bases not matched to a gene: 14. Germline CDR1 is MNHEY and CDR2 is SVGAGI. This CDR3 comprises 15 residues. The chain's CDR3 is CASRIRDRGFGEQYF. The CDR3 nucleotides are TGTGCCAGCAGGATCCGAGACAGGGGATTCGGGGAGCAGTACTTC.

CDR3 in amino acids: CASSHLTGGGKNEQYF. The CDR3 DNA reads TGCGCCAGCAGCCATTTGACAGGGGGCGGCAAGAACGAGCAGTACTTC. V is TRBV4-1 and J is TRBJ2-7; 10 positions match TRBD1. This CDR3 region has 16 residues. Germline assignment: CDR1 MGHRA and CDR2 YSYEKL. The J segment lost 5 bases and the V segment lost 3 bases, leaving 10 bases of the junction unmatched.

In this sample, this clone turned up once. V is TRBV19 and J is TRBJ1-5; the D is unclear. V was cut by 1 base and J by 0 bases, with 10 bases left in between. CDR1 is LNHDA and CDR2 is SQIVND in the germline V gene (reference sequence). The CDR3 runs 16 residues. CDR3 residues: CASSIVNRYSNQPQHF. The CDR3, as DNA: TGTGCCAGTAGTATAGTTAACAGATATAGCAATCAGCCCCAGCATTTT.